Listed below are T cell receptor beta chains from one sample, sequenced in a study of blood T cell repertoires in COVID-19. The method was immunoSEQ multiplex PCR; TCRdb's version includes in-frame clones alone and lacks a portion of them. The top ten clones hold more than 0.8% of a sample with some 300,000 clones, over 75% of them seen once. Sequenced: PBMCs or T cells enriched from blood (not recorded which). These receptors were collected from a woman aged 25-40 years who had recovered from COVID-19. Both conserved end residues are part of each CDR3. A D gene is named only where the DNA matches it firmly. Expanded clones get a size class; other rows say once, few or many, or leave the size out.

NA,TRBV27,TRBJ2-7,NA,TGTGCCAGCCGCTCCAGGGGGGCGTCAAACGAGCAGTACTTC,CASRSRGASNEQYF
NA,TRBV6-5,TRBJ2-7,TRBD1,TGTGCCAGCGGGACAGGTTTCCACGAGCAGTACTTC,CASGTGFHEQYF
NA,TRBV7-9,TRBJ2-3,NA,TGTGCCAGCAGCTTATCTGGGGCGGGGAGCACAGATACGCAGTATTTT,CASSLSGAGSTDTQYF
NA,TRBV2,TRBJ2-1,TRBD2,TGTGCCAGCAGACCTGGACAGGGTGCATTGACTAGCGGGGCTGGTCTCTCCTACAATGAGCAGTTCTTC,CASRPGQGALTSGAGLSYNEQFF
NA,TRBV5-4,TRBJ2-2,NA,TGTGCCAGCAGCTTGGCCGAAGGGGTTGGCGGGGAGCTGTTTTTT,CASSLAEGVGGELFF
NA,TRBV7-9,TRBJ2-7,NA,TGTGCCAGCAGCTCCAGGGGGGACAGCTACGAGCAGTACTTC,CASSSRGDSYEQYF
NA,TRBV10-1,TRBJ2-3,TRBD2,TGCGCCAGCAGTGGGGGGCTAGCGGGGGACACAGATACGCAGTATTTT,CASSGGLAGDTDTQYF
few,TRBV19,TRBJ1-2,NA,TGTGCCAGTAGCCGGGCAGGGGATCAGGGTATAGATGGCTACACCTTC,CASSRAGDQGIDGYTF
NA,TRBV2,TRBJ2-1,NA,TGTGCCAGCAGGAAGGCGGGGACCTACAATGAGCAGTTCTTC,CASRKAGTYNEQFF
NA,TRBV6-5,TRBJ2-5,NA,TGTGCCAGCATAGAGTCTTCTCGCCAAGAGACCCAGTACTTC,CASIESSRQETQYF
few,TRBV15,TRBJ2-2,TRBD2,TGTGCCACCAGCAGAGATCGGCTAGCGGGGGGTACCGGGGAGCTGTTTTTT,CATSRDRLAGGTGELFF
once,TRBV5-6,TRBJ2-7,NA,TGTGCCAGCAGCCCAAGCTCCCGCGGGCAGTACTTC,CASSPSSRGQYF
NA,TRBV27,TRBJ2-7,TRBD2,TGTGCCAGCAGTTTTCGAGCGGGGTGGAGCGAGCAGTACTTC,CASSFRAGWSEQYF
NA,TRBV11-2,TRBJ2-1,TRBD2,TGTGCCAGCAGCTTAGGGACTAGGTACAATGAGCAGTTCTTC,CASSLGTRYNEQFF